This T cell receptor beta chain was obtained from a study of T cell responses to AZD1222 COVID-19 vaccine. TCRdb's copy holds only in-frame clones and misses some; the assay was immunoSEQ multiplex PCR. The data show under 140,000 clones, about four fifths seen once. The study, taken as a whole, reports: Distributed over spike, vaccine-associated CD4 TCRs predominated at 160-218 and 743-854.

The CDR3 is made up of 14 amino acids. V was shortened by 5 bases and J by 3 bases, with 13 bases between the two germline ends. Germline V gene sequence: CDR1 SNHLY, CDR2 FYNNEI. The table lists this clone with a count of one. The target antigen is unknown. Sequencing was performed on peripheral blood, taken on day 0 of AZD1222 vaccination. The V call is TRBV2, the J call TRBJ1-1; D is unclear. This sequence was found in an adult in good health. The CDR3: CASSYRQVDTEAFF. CDR3 bases: TGTGCCAGCAGTTATAGGCAGGTGGACACTGAAGCTTTCTTT.